A selection of T cell receptor beta chains follows, all from one sample in a study of cytomegalovirus exposure and HLA in healthy donors. The table came from immunoSEQ multiplex PCR; TCRdb's copy has only in-frame clones and leaves some out. This table holds under 120,000 clones. The material sequenced was PBMCs. The origin of the receptors is a man aged 45-65 years in good health and CMV-seronegative. CDR3s include the opening cysteine and the closing phenylalanine or tryptophan. A D gene is named only where the DNA matches it firmly.

v_call	d_call	j_call	cdr3_aa	cdr3_nt
TRBV9	TRBD2	TRBJ2-1	CASRGTNNEQFF	TGTGCCAGCAGAGGGACTAACAATGAGCAGTTCTTC
TRBV6-5	NA	TRBJ1-4	CASSPLRGEKLFF	TGTGCCAGCAGTCCGCTAAGGGGAGAAAAACTGTTTTTT
TRBV5-4	TRBD1	TRBJ1-1	CATKGAGIAEAFF	TGTGCCACCAAGGGGGCCGGGATCGCTGAAGCTTTCTTT
TRBV29-1	NA	TRBJ2-5	CSVEGGTHQETQYF	TGCAGCGTTGAGGGCGGGACCCACCAAGAGACCCAGTACTTC
TRBV7-9	NA	TRBJ2-7	CASSLHDSYEQYF	TGTGCCAGCAGTCTACACGACAGCTACGAGCAGTACTTC
TRBV9	NA	TRBJ1-3	CASSVATENSGNTIYF	TGTGCCAGCAGCGTAGCGACTGAAAACTCTGGAAACACCATATATTTT
TRBV2	NA	TRBJ1-6	CASSESGRVQKNSPLHF	TGTGCCAGCAGTGAATCAGGCAGGGTTCAAAAAAATTCACCCCTCCACTTT
TRBV4-1	TRBD2	TRBJ2-7	CASSQDSGASSYEQYF	TGCGCCAGCAGCCAAGACAGCGGGGCGAGCTCCTACGAGCAGTACTTC
TRBV5-1	NA	TRBJ1-2	CASSPEGANYGYTF	TGCGCCAGCAGCCCGGAAGGGGCTAACTATGGCTACACCTTC
TRBV14	TRBD1	TRBJ1-1	CASGDEGGRTEAFF	TGTGCCAGCGGGGATGAAGGGGGCCGAACTGAAGCTTTCTTT
TRBV6-5	NA	TRBJ1-1	CASSYSTGTRSTEAFF	TGTGCCAGCAGTTACTCGACGGGTACCCGGAGCACTGAAGCTTTCTTT
TRBV9	NA	TRBJ2-7	CASSVLDRSYEQYF	TGTGCCAGCAGCGTACTTGACAGATCGTACGAGCAGTACTTC
TRBV7-7	TRBD1	TRBJ2-2	CASGAGGEAGELFF	TGTGCTAGCGGCGCAGGGGGCGAGGCCGGGGAGCTGTTTTTT
TRBV18	NA	TRBJ1-5	CASSPFSTSSNQPQHF	TGTGCCAGCTCACCATTTTCCACTTCCAGCAATCAGCCCCAGCATTTT
TRBV4-1	TRBD2	TRBJ2-1	CASRPLGGWGYNEQFF	TGCGCCAGCAGGCCCCTCGGGGGGTGGGGTTACAATGAGCAGTTCTTC
TRBV4-3	TRBD2	TRBJ2-7	CASSQGRGGYEQYF	TGCGCCAGCAGCCAAGGGCGGGGGGGCTACGAGCAGTACTTC
TRBV6-5	NA	TRBJ2-5	CASSQLTAPAQYF	TGTGCCAGCAGTCAACTGACAGCGCCGGCCCAGTACTTC
TRBV9	TRBD2	TRBJ2-3	CASSVGRRADTQYF	TGTGCCAGCAGCGTCGGGAGGCGGGCAGATACGCAGTATTTT
TRBV5-1	NA	TRBJ1-2	CASSLPADYGYTF	TGCGCCAGCAGCTTACCGGCGGACTATGGCTACACCTTC
TRBV15	TRBD2	TRBJ2-1	CATSRGGRTSGNEQFF	TGTGCCACCAGCAGGGGAGGGAGGACCTCTGGGAATGAGCAGTTCTTC
TRBV5-1	NA	TRBJ2-5	CASSLGSGQETQYF	TGCGCCAGCAGCTTGGGTAGCGGACAAGAGACCCAGTACTTC
TRBV18	NA	TRBJ2-3	CASSLDSPDTQYF	TGTGCCAGCTCACTGGACAGTCCAGATACGCAGTATTTT
TRBV10-3	NA	TRBJ2-5	CAISGTGREETQYF	TGTGCCATCAGTGGGACAGGGAGGGAAGAGACCCAGTACTTC
TRBV9	NA	TRBJ2-1	CASSAGLYGYNEQFF	TGTGCCAGCAGCGCGGGACTTTATGGCTACAATGAGCAGTTCTTC
TRBV10-3	TRBD1	TRBJ1-6	CAISDSGTGNSPLHF	TGTGCCATCAGTGACTCCGGGACAGGAAATTCACCCCTCCACTTT
TRBV4-3	TRBD2	TRBJ2-2	CASSQAPGRQYAGELFF	TGCGCCAGCAGCCAAGCTCCCGGGAGGCAGTACGCCGGGGAGCTGTTTTTT
TRBV4-3	TRBD1	TRBJ1-4	CASSQDGGTDATNEKLFF	TGCGCCAGCAGCCAAGATGGGGGGACAGACGCAACTAATGAAAAACTGTTTTTT
TRBV10-1	NA	TRBJ2-7	CASSGGSYEQYF	TGCGCCAGCAGCGGGGGTTCCTACGAGCAGTACTTC
TRBV7-2	NA	TRBJ1-5	CASSFYQTQPQHF	TGTGCCAGCAGCTTCTACCAAACTCAGCCCCAGCATTTT
TRBV11-2	TRBD2	TRBJ2-1	CASSLERTSVYEQFF	TGTGCCAGCAGCTTAGAGCGGACTAGCGTCTATGAGCAGTTCTTC
TRBV6-1	NA	TRBJ1-4	CASSTRDKNEKLFF	TGTGCCAGCAGTACCCGGGACAAGAATGAAAAACTGTTTTTT
TRBV6-5	NA	TRBJ2-1	CASRPHGSYNEQFF	TGTGCCAGCAGACCCCACGGCTCCTACAATGAGCAGTTCTTC
TRBV30	TRBD2	TRBJ2-1	CAWSPQGTSFEDEQFF	TGTGCCTGGAGTCCCCAAGGGACTAGCTTTGAGGATGAGCAGTTCTTC
TRBV19	TRBD2	TRBJ2-7	CASSLRLTSGGGHYSYEQYF	TGTGCCAGTAGTTTGCGCTTGACTAGCGGGGGAGGCCATTACTCCTACGAGCAGTACTTC
TRBV7-8	TRBD2	TRBJ2-3	CASSLSPGGITDTQYF	TGTGCCAGCAGCTTATCTCCGGGGGGGATCACAGATACGCAGTATTTT
TRBV5-4	NA	TRBJ2-2	CASSLAPGQSTGELFF	TGTGCCAGCAGCTTGGCCCCAGGGCAGAGCACCGGGGAGCTGTTTTTT
TRBV9	TRBD2	TRBJ2-3	CASSLGLAPDTQYF	TGTGCCAGCAGCCTGGGACTAGCGCCAGATACGCAGTATTTT
TRBV5-1	NA	TRBJ1-1	CASSLGPHMNTEAFF	TGCGCCAGCAGCCTGGGGCCGCACATGAACACTGAAGCTTTCTTT
TRBV10-3	NA	TRBJ1-4	CAISESSRLNEKLFF	TGTGCCATCAGTGAGTCTAGTAGACTTAATGAAAAACTGTTTTTT
TRBV2	NA	TRBJ2-1	CASSRTSSYNEQFF	TGTGCCAGCTCACGGACATCGAGTTACAATGAGCAGTTCTTC
TRBV7-9	TRBD2	TRBJ2-2	CASSSLLAGGPRGTGELFF	TGTGCCAGCAGCTCTCTACTAGCGGGAGGGCCGCGTGGCACCGGGGAGCTGTTTTTT
TRBV6-5	NA	TRBJ1-1	CASSYSAGTEAFF	TGTGCCAGCAGTTACTCGGCGGGGACTGAAGCTTTCTTT
TRBV5-1	NA	TRBJ1-3	CASSFGGERNTIYF	TGCGCCAGCAGCTTTGGAGGGGAGCGAAACACCATATATTTT
TRBV4-1	NA	TRBJ2-7	CASSQGVAGAGSYEQYF	TGCGCCAGCAGCCAAGGGGTGGCGGGCGCCGGCTCCTACGAGCAGTACTTC
TRBV30	NA	TRBJ1-1	CAWSNRRARVATEAFF	TGTGCCTGGAGTAACAGGAGGGCCAGGGTAGCCACTGAAGCTTTCTTT
TRBV27	TRBD1	TRBJ1-1	CASSNRGWGTEAFF	TGTGCCAGCAGTAACAGGGGTTGGGGCACTGAAGCTTTCTTT
TRBV4-3	NA	TRBJ1-1	CASSQDLGQGNTEAFF	TGCGCCAGCAGCCAAGACCTAGGGCAGGGGAACACTGAAGCTTTCTTT
TRBV6-5	NA	TRBJ1-5	CASSRSQGEPQHF	TGTGCCAGCAGTCGGTCACAGGGTGAGCCCCAGCATTTT
TRBV11-3	TRBD1	TRBJ1-1	CASSRTGERAFF	TGTGCCAGCAGCCGGACAGGGGAAAGGGCTTTCTTT
TRBV6-6	TRBD2	TRBJ2-1	CASSYSLAGVGEQFF	TGTGCCAGCAGTTACTCGCTAGCGGGAGTCGGGGAGCAGTTCTTC
TRBV7-9	NA	TRBJ2-1	CASRPGIANEQFF	TGTGCCAGCAGGCCCGGGATTGCCAATGAGCAGTTCTTC
TRBV9	TRBD2	TRBJ2-7	CASSAEAGFAYEQYF	TGTGCCAGCAGCGCCGAAGCGGGGTTTGCCTACGAGCAGTACTTC
TRBV5-1	TRBD2	TRBJ2-1	CASSYLAGAGNEQFF	TGCGCCAGCAGCTACCTAGCGGGAGCGGGCAATGAGCAGTTCTTC
TRBV5-1	NA	TRBJ2-5	CASSLGPAGEVGTQYF	TGCGCCAGCAGTTTGGGCCCGGCTGGGGAGGTTGGTACCCAGTACTTC
TRBV4-1	NA	TRBJ2-7	CASSRSIVGQYEQYF	TGCGCCAGCAGCCGGAGTATCGTGGGGCAGTACGAGCAGTACTTC
TRBV19	NA	TRBJ1-5	CASSVTGDNQPQHF	TGTGCCAGTAGTGTGACGGGAGACAATCAGCCCCAGCATTTT
TRBV19	TRBD2	TRBJ2-6	CASSIWPSLAGRSGANVLTF	TGTGCCAGTAGTATATGGCCTAGTCTAGCGGGACGCTCTGGGGCCAACGTCCTGACTTTC
TRBV7-9	NA	TRBJ2-1	CASSLDNYNEQFF	TGTGCCAGCAGCTTAGACAACTACAATGAGCAGTTCTTC
TRBV9	TRBD1	TRBJ1-6	CASSAKRTGGMGNSPLHF	TGTGCCAGCAGCGCAAAAAGGACAGGAGGAATGGGGAATTCACCCCTCCACTTT